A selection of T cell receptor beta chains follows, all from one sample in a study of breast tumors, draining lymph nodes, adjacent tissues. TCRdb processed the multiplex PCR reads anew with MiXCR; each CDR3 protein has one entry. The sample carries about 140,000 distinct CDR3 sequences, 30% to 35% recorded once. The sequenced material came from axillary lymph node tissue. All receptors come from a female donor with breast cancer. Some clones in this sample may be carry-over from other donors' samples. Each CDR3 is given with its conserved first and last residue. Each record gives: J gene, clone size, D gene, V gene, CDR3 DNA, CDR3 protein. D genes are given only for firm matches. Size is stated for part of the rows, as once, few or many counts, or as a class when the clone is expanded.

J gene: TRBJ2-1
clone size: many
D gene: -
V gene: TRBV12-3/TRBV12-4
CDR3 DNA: TGTGCCAGCAGCAATGGGGTTGAGCAGTTCTTC
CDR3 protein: CASSNGVEQFF

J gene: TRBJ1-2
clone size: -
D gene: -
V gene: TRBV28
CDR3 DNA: TGTGCCAGCAGTTCGGGACGGGAAACCTATGGCTACACCTTC
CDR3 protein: CASSSGRETYGYTF

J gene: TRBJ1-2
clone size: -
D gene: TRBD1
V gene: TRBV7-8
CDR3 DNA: TGTGCCAGCAGCCAAGACGGACAGGGTTCCTATGGCTACCCCTTC
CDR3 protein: CASSQDGQGSYGYPF

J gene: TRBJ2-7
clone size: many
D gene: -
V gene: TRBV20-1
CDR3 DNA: TGCAGTGGTAGGCGGGGGCCTAGGTACGAGCAGTACTTC
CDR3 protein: CSGRRGPRYEQYF

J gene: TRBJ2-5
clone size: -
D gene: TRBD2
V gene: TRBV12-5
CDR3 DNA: TGTGCTAGTGGTTTAGAAGCGGGGGGGGAAAAAGAGACCCAGTACTTC
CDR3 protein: CASGLEAGGEKETQYF

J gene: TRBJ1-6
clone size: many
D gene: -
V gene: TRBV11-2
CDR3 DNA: TGTGCCAGCAGCTTAGCATATGTTAATTCACCCCTCCACTTT
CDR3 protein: CASSLAYVNSPLHF

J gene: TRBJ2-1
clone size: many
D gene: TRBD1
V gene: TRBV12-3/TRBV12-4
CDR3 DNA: TGTGCCAGCGGAATCACAGGGGGCAATGAGCAGTTCTTC
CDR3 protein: CASGITGGNEQFF

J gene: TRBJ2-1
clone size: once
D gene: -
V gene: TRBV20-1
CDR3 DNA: TGCAGTGCTAGGGACATTAGTGGTAATGAGCAGTTCTTC
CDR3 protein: CSARDISGNEQFF

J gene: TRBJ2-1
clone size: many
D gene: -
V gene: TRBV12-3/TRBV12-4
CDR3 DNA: TGTGCCAGCAGCCCACACAATGAGCAGTTCTTC
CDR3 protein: CASSPHNEQFF

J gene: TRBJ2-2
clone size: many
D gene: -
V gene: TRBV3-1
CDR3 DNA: TGTGCCAGCAGCCAAATTGTGGGCGGGGAGCTGTTTTTT
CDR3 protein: CASSQIVGGELFF

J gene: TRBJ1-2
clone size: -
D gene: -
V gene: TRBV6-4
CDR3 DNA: TGTGCCAGCAGTGACCGCGGGGGCTATGGCTACACCTTC
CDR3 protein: CASSDRGGYGYTF